Sequencing of this T cell receptor (beta chain) was carried out in a study of monozygotic twins with cystic fibrosis. Sequencing used immunoSEQ multiplex PCR; TCRdb keeps in-frame clones, though not all of them. The sample has 25,000 to 40,000 clones; approximately 97% are singletons. CDR1 and CDR2 (germline): SGHAT, FQNNGV. V trimming: 0 bases; J trimming: 8 bases; junction bases outside the gene matches: 6. The CDR3 sequence is 14 residues long. The rearrangement joins TRBV11-2 to TRBJ1-2, with 7 positions matching TRBD1. The receptor was isolated from a girl aged 2-9 years with cystic fibrosis. The sample taken for sequencing was blood. The CDR3 DNA reads TGTGCCAGCAGCTTAGATCGACAGGGATACGGCTACACCTTC. Its protein product is CASSLDRQGYGYTF.